The 31 T cell receptor beta chains given below trace back to one sample, sequenced in a study of blood T cell repertoires in COVID-19. Produced via immunoSEQ multiplex PCR; TCRdb's table is partial and in-frame only. This sample has about 280,000 clones, with around 90% found just once. Source material: PBMCs or T cells enriched from blood (not recorded which). Receptors originate from a woman in her twenties or thirties who had recovered from COVID-19.

V is TRBV7-2 and J is TRBJ2-3; tentatively, D is TRBD2 (6 bases). Per the germline V gene, CDR1 is SGHTA and CDR2 is FQGNSA. CDR3 length equals 15 residues. V lost 8 bases to trimming and J lost 9 bases, with 24 bases between them. CDR3 sequence reads: CASGYVGGGLGTQYF. The CDR3 nucleotides are TGTGCCAGCGGTTACGTGGGGGGAGGCTTGGGCACGCAGTATTTT.

The chain couples TRBV10-1 to TRBJ1-2, with D unclear. This CDR3 spans 12 amino acids. Trimming took 7 bases from V and 6 from J, leaving 12 bases between them. Germline V CDR1 and CDR2: WNHNN, SYGVQD (reference sequence). This CDR3 reads CASKRARDGYTF. For the CDR3, the DNA is TGCGCCAGCAAGAGGGCCCGGGATGGCTACACCTTC.

This clone was seen just once. The chain has TRBV5-6 and TRBJ2-7, with D uncertain. Trimming removed 4 bases at V and 5 bases at J, with 13 bases between. The CDR3 is 13 amino acids. Germline CDR1 and CDR2: SGHDT and YYEEEE. CDR3 sequence reads: CASSPQLLHEQYF. The CDR3 DNA sequence: TGTGCCAGCAGCCCGCAACTACTGCACGAGCAGTACTTC.

The chain recombines TRBV11-3 with TRBJ1-2; 7 bases align to TRBD1. V shed 5 bases and J 6 bases; nucleotides not matched to a gene: 15. The CDR3 loop spans 16 amino acids. Germline CDR1 reads SGHNT; CDR2 reads YENEEA. CDR3: CASSPELQGPRDGYTF. Written as DNA, the CDR3 is TGTGCCAGCAGCCCTGAACTACAGGGGCCAAGAGATGGCTACACCTTC.

The V and J genes are TRBV5-1 and TRBJ1-1, with 7 bases identical to TRBD1. The CDR3 totals 18 residues. Germline CDR1 SGHRS, CDR2 YFSETQ. The trim removed 9 bases at V and 1 base at J, leaving 21 bases unmatched. The CDR3 sequence: CATSIWQGGNGRNTEAFF. DNA for the CDR3: TGCGCCACCTCGATTTGGCAGGGGGGAAATGGAAGGAACACTGAAGCTTTCTTT.

The CDR3 is CATSDPGRDNEKLFF. DNA of the CDR3: TGTGCCACCAGTGACCCAGGGAGGGATAATGAAAAACTGTTTTTT. The rearrangement joins TRBV24-1 to TRBJ1-4; D perhaps matches TRBD1 (5 bases). The ends were cut back, 4 bases at V and 4 bases at J, with 12 bases in the middle. This CDR3 comprises 15 residues. Germline V gene data show CDR1 as KGHDR and CDR2 as SFDVKD.

The chain is built from TRBV27 and TRBJ2-3; perhaps TRBD2 as D (6 bases). Germline lookup yields CDR1 MNHEY and CDR2 SMNVEV (reference sequence). There are 18 residues in the CDR3. V gave up 7 bases and J gave up 5 bases, with 28 bases separating them. The CDR3: CASTTSGASAPLGDTQYF. The CDR3 DNA reads as TGTGCCAGCACCACTTCCGGGGCTAGCGCCCCGTTGGGAGATACGCAGTATTTT.

DNA of the CDR3: TGTGCCAGCAGCGTAGACCGACAGGGTATCAATGGCTACACCTTC. It translates to CASSVDRQGINGYTF. The V gene is TRBV9, the J gene TRBJ1-2; 7 nucleotides align to TRBD1. Trimming removed 0 bases from V and 6 bases from J; junction bases left unmatched: 8. The CDR3 runs to 15 residues. From germline, CDR1 is SGDLS and CDR2 YYNGEE.

The CDR3 sequence: CASTREGQGTDTQYF. CDR3 sequence (DNA): TGTGCCAGCACTAGGGAGGGCCAGGGCACAGATACGCAGTATTTT. The chain has TRBV4-2 and TRBJ2-3; 7 nucleotides match TRBD2. The CDR3 runs to 15 residues. V was clipped by 7 bases and J by 1 base; unmatched bases: 8. Germline V lookup: CDR1 LGHNA, CDR2 YNFKEQ.

This chain joins TRBV9 and TRBJ2-1, with TRBD2 matching 10 bases. CDR1 and CDR2 from the germline V gene are SGDLS and YYNGEE. Losses at the gene ends were 4 bases for V and 0 bases for J; bases not matched to a gene: 4. The CDR3 spans 16 residues. Here the CDR3 reads CASSPRLAGSYNEQFF. CDR3 DNA sequence: TGTGCCAGCAGCCCCCGACTAGCGGGCTCCTACAATGAGCAGTTCTTC.

As for this clone: Other DNA sequences from this sample encode an identical CDR3 as well. The chain links TRBV28 to TRBJ1-2; 8 bases match TRBD1. CDR1 MDHEN and CDR2 SYDVKM come from the germline V gene. This CDR3 spans 14 amino acids. After removal of 3 bases from V and 4 bases from J, the junction contained 4 bases not matched to a gene. CDR3 sequence reads: CASSFQGAGYGYTF. CDR3 in DNA: TGTGCCAGCAGTTTCCAGGGGGCCGGCTATGGCTACACCTTC.

The chain carries TRBV24-1 and TRBJ2-7, with D possibly TRBD2 on 5 matching bases. The CDR3 totals 14 residues. The germline CDR1 and CDR2 sequences are KGHDR and SFDVKD. Trimming cost V 4 bases and J 2 bases, with 11 bases left between them. Here the CDR3 DNA reads TGTGCCACCAGTGACTCCGGGGAAACCTACGAGCAGTACTTC. It encodes CATSDSGETYEQYF.

This chain's CDR3 is CASSPTGTLFSNYGYTF. The DNA of the CDR3 is TGTGCCAGCAGCCCCACAGGGACCTTATTTTCTAACTATGGCTACACCTTC. The rearrangement uses TRBV5-4 and TRBJ1-2; possibly TRBD1 for D (6 bases). The CDR3 is 17 residues long. The germline V gene encodes CDR1 SGHNT and CDR2 YYREEE (reference sequence). V lost 4 bases, J lost 0 bases, and 19 bases lay in between. The entire variable domain, with the rest obtained from reference TRBV5-4 and TRBJ1-2, is as follows: ETGVTQSPTHLIKTRGQQVTLRCSSQSGHNTVSWYQQALGQGPQFIFQYYREEENGRGNFPPRFSGLQFPNYSSELNVNALELDDSALYLCASSPTGTLFSNYGYTFGSGTRLTVV.

The genes are TRBV5-1 and TRBJ1-4, with D possibly being TRBD1 (6 bases). Trimming left V 3 bases short and J 0 bases short, with 21 bases between. CDR3 length equals 19 residues. The germline gives CDR1 SGHRS, CDR2 YFSETQ. The CDR3 reads CASSSTPRGAPATNEKLFF. For the CDR3, the DNA is TGCGCCAGCAGCTCAACCCCGCGGGGGGCGCCTGCAACTAATGAAAAACTGTTTTTT.

This clone showed up just once. V usage is TRBV20-1 and J usage is TRBJ2-3; a possible D gene is TRBD2 (6 bases). Germline CDR1 and CDR2: DFQATT and SNEGSKA (reference sequence). V lost 3 bases, J lost 3 bases, and 10 bases lay in between. This CDR3 has 13 amino acids. CDR3 region: CSASDRGTDTQYF. For the CDR3, the DNA is TGCAGTGCTAGTGATCGGGGGACAGATACGCAGTATTTT.

The chain joins TRBV5-4 to TRBJ2-7; D perhaps matches TRBD2 (5 bases). The germline V and J ends were trimmed by 2 bases and 5 bases, with 14 bases remaining between them. The CDR3 is 14 amino acids. Germline assignment: CDR1 SGHNT and CDR2 YYREEE (reference sequence). CDR3 nucleotides: TGTGCCAGCAGCTTCCCCGGGGAGTTCCACGAGCAGTACTTC. Translating gives CASSFPGEFHEQYF.

In its sample, this clone was seen a few times. V usage is TRBV24-1 and J usage is TRBJ1-5; tentative D call: TRBD1 (5 bases). The germline V and J ends were trimmed by 9 bases and 7 bases, with 15 bases remaining between them. From germline, CDR1 is KGHDR and CDR2 SFDVKD. There are 13 residues in the CDR3. CDR3: CATQAGEGQPQHF. The CDR3 DNA is TGTGCCACCCAGGCGGGGGAGGGGCAGCCCCAGCATTTT.

The chain couples TRBV7-3 to TRBJ2-3; D is uncertain. This CDR3 is 14 amino acids long. Germline lookup yields CDR1 SGHTA and CDR2 FQGTGA. Trimming took 1 base from V and 2 from J, leaving 7 bases between them. The CDR3 sequence: CASSLIGSTDTQYF. As DNA, the CDR3 is TGTGCCAGCAGCTTAATCGGTTCCACAGATACGCAGTATTTT.

The J gene is TRBJ2-3, the V gene TRBV5-1; D remains unclear. V dropped 3 bases and J dropped 2 bases, with 10 bases sitting between them. CDR3 length: 14 amino acids. Looked up from germline, CDR1 is SGHRS and CDR2 is YFSETQ. As DNA, the CDR3 is TGCGCCAGCAGCTCGTTCCAGGTCACAGATACGCAGTATTTT. Its translation is CASSSFQVTDTQYF. Full variable domain (missing parts from reference TRBV5-1 and TRBJ2-3): KAGVTQTPRYLIKTRGQQVTLSCSPISGHRSVSWYQQTPGQGLQFLFEYFSETQRNKGNFPGRFSGRQFSNSRSEMNVSTLELGDSALYLCASSSFQVTDTQYFGPGTRLTVL.

The chain has TRBV6-5 and TRBJ2-7, with 7 bases matching TRBD1. The germline V gene encodes CDR1 MNHEY and CDR2 SVGAGI. The CDR3 is 13 amino acids. Here the CDR3 reads CVSTGVILNEQYF. As DNA, the CDR3 is TGTGTAAGCACAGGGGTAATTCTCAACGAGCAGTACTTC.

This clone has only a few counts. The V and J genes are TRBV24-1 and TRBJ2-2; D call uncertain. The CDR3 is 15 amino acids. V lost 0 bases, J lost 5 bases, and 9 bases lay in between. Germline V CDR1 and CDR2: KGHDR, SFDVKD. The CDR3 region has the DNA TGTGCCACCAGTGATTTGCAGGCTACTACCGGGGAGCTGTTTTTT. It yields the protein CATSDLQATTGELFF.

Note on this clone: This same CDR3 is encoded by further DNA sequences in the sample. The chain couples TRBV5-1 to TRBJ2-3; no firm D call. This CDR3 region has 13 residues. Germline CDR1 is SGHRS and CDR2 is YFSETQ. V was trimmed by 2 bases and J by 1 base, leaving 5 bases between them. The DNA for the CDR3 is TGCGCCAGCAGCTTAAGAGGCACAGATACGCAGTATTTT. This gives the protein CASSLRGTDTQYF.

This clone was observed a single time. The V call is TRBV29-1, the J call TRBJ1-2; D remains ambiguous. The V gene lost 5 bases and the J gene lost 2 bases, with 15 bases spanning the gap. CDR1 SQVTM and CDR2 ANQGSEA come from the germline V gene. This CDR3 has 14 amino acids. The CDR3 here is CSVLSVGDNYGYTF. CDR3 in DNA: TGCAGCGTTCTTTCCGTGGGAGACAACTATGGCTACACCTTC.

This sequence joins TRBV5-1 and TRBJ2-3; 9 bases fit TRBD2. Germline values: CDR1 SGHRS, CDR2 YFSETQ. The CDR3 totals 18 residues. With 1 base clipped from V and 1 base from J, the junction kept 10 bases outside the gene matches. The CDR3 DNA reads TGCGCCAGCAGCTTGCCCGCGGGAGGGCCCGGGGGCACAGATACGCAGTATTTT. Translating it yields CASSLPAGGPGGTDTQYF.

The V and J genes are TRBV27 and TRBJ2-5; 9 nucleotides agree with TRBD2. The germline V gene has CDR1 MNHEY and CDR2 SMNVEV (reference sequence). The junction had 8 bases not matched to a gene; V was cut back by 2 bases and J by 4 bases. There are 16 residues in the CDR3. CDR3 bases: TGTGCCAGCAGTTTAACCCGGGGACTAGCAGCAGAGACCCAGTACTTC. Translated, it gives CASSLTRGLAAETQYF.

This chain links TRBV7-2 with TRBJ2-3, with D unresolved. The CDR3 has 15 residues. V was cut by 5 bases and J by 2 bases, with 14 bases left in between. Germline V gene data show CDR1 as SGHTA and CDR2 as FQGNSA. The chain's CDR3 is CASSPRDSLTDTQYF. The CDR3 region has the DNA TGTGCCAGCAGCCCCCGTGACTCCCTCACAGATACGCAGTATTTT.

This clone showed up just once. This rearrangement joins TRBV18 to TRBJ2-1; 10 bases agree with TRBD2. Germline lookup yields CDR1 KGHSH and CDR2 LQKENI. The junction had 5 bases not matched to a gene; V was cut back by 0 bases and J by 3 bases. The CDR3 covers 17 residues. The CDR3 region is CASSPPTWTSGYNEQFF. CDR3 DNA sequence: TGTGCCAGCTCACCACCCACTTGGACTAGCGGCTACAATGAGCAGTTCTTC.

CDR3 sequence reads: CASSLGLAAYEQYF. In DNA, the CDR3 is TGTGCCAGCAGCTTAGGCCTAGCGGCCTACGAGCAGTACTTC. V is TRBV11-2 and J is TRBJ2-7; 7 bases line up with TRBD2. The germline gives CDR1 SGHAT, CDR2 FQNNGV. CDR3 length: 14 amino acids. The J segment lost 2 bases and the V segment lost 1 base, leaving 2 bases of the junction unmatched.

The chain is built from TRBV5-6 and TRBJ1-2; 10 bases fit TRBD1. This CDR3 contains 17 residues. Trimming cost V 4 bases and J 5 bases; bases outside gene matches: 14. In germline, CDR1 is SGHDT, CDR2 YYEEEE. The CDR3 bases are TGTGCCAGCAGCGGCCGGGACAGGGGCGTTTTTGGGTATGGCTACACCTTC. Its translation is CASSGRDRGVFGYGYTF.

The gene calls are TRBV3-1 (or the pseudogene TRBV3-2) and TRBJ1-3; maybe TRBD1 (6 bases). Trimming removed 1 base at V and 2 bases at J, with 9 bases between. The germline V gene has CDR1 LGHDT and CDR2 YNNKEL (reference sequence). The CDR3 spans 15 residues. The CDR3: CASSQVTGPGNTIYF. CDR3 in DNA: TGTGCCAGCAGCCAAGTCACAGGGCCTGGAAACACCATATATTTT.

The J gene is TRBJ1-4, the V gene TRBV7-9; D unclear. Trimming left V 0 bases short and J 5 bases short, with 16 bases between. The CDR3 sequence is 17 residues long. Germline loops: CDR1 SEHNR, CDR2 FQNEAQ (reference sequence). DNA of the CDR3: TGTGCCAGCAGCTTAGCTTACCGAGGGCAGACGAATGAAAAACTGTTTTTT. Its translation: CASSLAYRGQTNEKLFF.